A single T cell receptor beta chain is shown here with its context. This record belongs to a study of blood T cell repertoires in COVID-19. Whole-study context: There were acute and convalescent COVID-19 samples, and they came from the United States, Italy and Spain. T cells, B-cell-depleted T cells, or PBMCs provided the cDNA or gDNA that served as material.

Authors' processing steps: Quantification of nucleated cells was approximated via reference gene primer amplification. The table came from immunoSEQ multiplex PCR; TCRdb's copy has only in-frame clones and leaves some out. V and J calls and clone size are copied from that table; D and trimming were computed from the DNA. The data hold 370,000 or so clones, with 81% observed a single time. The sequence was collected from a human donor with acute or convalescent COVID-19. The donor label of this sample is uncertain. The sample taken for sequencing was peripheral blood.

Here the CDR3 DNA reads TGTGCCAGTAGTTTGGCGCAGGGGGCTGGCTACACCTTC. Translated, it gives CASSLAQGAGYTF. The rearrangement uses TRBV19 and TRBJ1-2; TRBD1 agrees at 8 bases. Trimming cost V 5 bases and J 7 bases; bases outside gene matches: 6. CDR3 length equals 13 residues. Per germline, CDR1 LNHDA and CDR2 SQIVND (reference sequence). Full variable domain (rest looked up from reference TRBV19 and TRBJ1-2): DGGITQSPKYLFRKEGQNVTLSCEQNLNHDAMYWYRQDPGQGLRLIYYSQIVNDFQKGDIAEGYSVSREKKESFPLTVTSAQKNPTAFYLCASSLAQGAGYTFGSGTRLTVV.